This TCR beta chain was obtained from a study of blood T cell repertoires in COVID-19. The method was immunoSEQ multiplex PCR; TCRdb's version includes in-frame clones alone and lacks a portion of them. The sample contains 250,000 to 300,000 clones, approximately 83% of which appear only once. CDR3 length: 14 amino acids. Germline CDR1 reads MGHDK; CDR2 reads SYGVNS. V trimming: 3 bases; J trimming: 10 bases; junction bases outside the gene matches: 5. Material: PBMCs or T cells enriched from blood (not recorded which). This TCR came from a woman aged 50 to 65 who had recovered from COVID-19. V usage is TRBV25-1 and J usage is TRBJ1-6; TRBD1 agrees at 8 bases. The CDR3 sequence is CASSDTGGGSPLHF. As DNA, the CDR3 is TGTGCCAGCAGTGATACAGGGGGGGGATCACCCCTCCACTTT.